This TCR beta chain is from a study of graft-versus-host responses after intestinal transplantation. Only in-frame clones appear in the TCRdb table, and some are missing; sequencing was by immunoSEQ multiplex PCR. Counted here are 6,000 to 8,500 clones, more than 30% occurring once; the ten biggest clones make up 3.6%. Study results and caveats: Analysis identified GvH clones in recipient marrow, with some appearing first in ileum or blood. Subjects displaying graft-donor T cell macrochimerism possessed elevated graft-versus-host to host-versus-graft clonal ratios inside allografts.

CDR1 MGHRA and CDR2 YSYEKL come from the germline V gene. CDR3 length equals 15 residues. V was shortened by 2 bases and J by 4 bases, with 15 bases between the two germline ends. Relative to its sample, this clone is medium-sized (0.01 to 0.1%). Each mixed lymphocyte reaction held some 200,000 CFSE-labeled responders and some 200,000 irradiated violet-dye-labeled stimulators. CD4 and CD8 responders that proliferated in the reaction were FACS-sorted. This TCR derives from a human patient who was an organ donor for intestinal transplantation. The rearrangement links TRBV4-1 to TRBJ2-7, with a weak D call TRBD2 (5 bases). Here the sequenced sample was alloreactive CD8+ T cells from a mixed lymphocyte reaction culture, taken before transplantation. Subset meaning: CFSE-low proliferating T cells sorted from approximately 6-day pre-transplant mixed lymphocyte reaction (GvH or HvG direction). The CDR3, as DNA: TGCGCCAGCAGCCAAATTGTCCTACGAGGGTACGAGCAGTACTTC. Its protein is CASSQIVLRGYEQYF.